This entry concerns a single TCR beta chain. Clinical history reported by participants formed the basis on which cohorts were assigned. The sample originates from a study of blood T cell repertoires in COVID-19. Background on the study: Acute and convalescent COVID-19 samples came from the United States, Italy and Spain. T cells, B-cell-depleted T cells, or PBMCs supplied cDNA or gDNA.

The CDR3 contains 15 residues. With V trimmed by 7 bases and J by 5 bases, 10 bases remained unmatched. CDR1 is GTSNPN, CDR2 SVGIG, per germline (reference sequence). Original data processing: Amplifying reference gene primers gave estimates of nucleated cell counts. Measured with immunoSEQ multiplex PCR; TCRdb has only the in-frame clones, and not every one. That table supplies the V and J calls and clone size; D and trimming were determined from the DNA. The data show about 360,000 clones, about 89% seen once. The clonotype comes from a man aged 25-45 years who had recovered from COVID-19. Sequences were obtained from PBMCs or T cells enriched from blood (not recorded which). The gene calls are TRBV30 and TRBJ2-2; 10 positions match TRBD2. The CDR3 region is CASQSSGGSTGELFF. CDR3 sequence (DNA): TGTGCCTCCCAAAGTAGCGGGGGGTCAACCGGGGAGCTGTTTTTT.